The present T cell receptor (beta chain) was sequenced within a study of blood T cell repertoires in COVID-19. Study-wide context: Nucleic acid was either cDNA or gDNA, and it came from T cells, B-cell-depleted T cells, or PBMCs.

Assay used: immunoSEQ multiplex PCR; TCRdb lists only in-frame clones, some missing. The data hold about 160,000 clones, with around 85% observed a single time. Trimming at V came to 4 bases and at J to 5 bases, leaving 8 bases not matched to a gene. Germline CDR1 LNHDA, CDR2 SQIVND (reference sequence). The CDR3 covers 16 residues. This receptor was identified in a human donor with acute or convalescent COVID-19. The donor label of this sample is uncertain. V is TRBV19 and J is TRBJ2-2; 9 positions match TRBD1. The specimen sequenced was peripheral blood. The CDR3 region has the DNA TGTGCCAGTAGTACACCGAAGACAGGGGGGACCGGGGAGCTGTTTTTT. It encodes CASSTPKTGGTGELFF.